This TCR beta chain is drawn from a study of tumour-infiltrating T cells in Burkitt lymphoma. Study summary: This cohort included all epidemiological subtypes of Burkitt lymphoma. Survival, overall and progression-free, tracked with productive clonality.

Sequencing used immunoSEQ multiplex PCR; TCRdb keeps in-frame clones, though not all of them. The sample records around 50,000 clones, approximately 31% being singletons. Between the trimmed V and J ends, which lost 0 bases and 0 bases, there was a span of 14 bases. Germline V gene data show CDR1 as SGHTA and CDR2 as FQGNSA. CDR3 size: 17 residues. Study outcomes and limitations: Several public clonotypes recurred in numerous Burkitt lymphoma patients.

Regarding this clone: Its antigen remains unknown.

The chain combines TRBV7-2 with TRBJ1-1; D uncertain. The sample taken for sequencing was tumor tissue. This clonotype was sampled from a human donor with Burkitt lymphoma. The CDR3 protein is CASSLASGSKMNTEAFF. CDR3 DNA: TGTGCCAGCAGCTTAGCGAGCGGGAGCAAGATGAACACTGAAGCTTTCTTT.